This is a list of T cell receptor beta chains from one sample in a study of cytomegalovirus exposure and HLA in healthy donors. TCRdb's copy holds only in-frame clones and misses some; the assay was immunoSEQ multiplex PCR. The repertoire holds over 85,000 clones, with approximately 77% as singletons. The source material was PBMCs. The origin of the receptors is a male donor in good health and CMV-seropositive. CDR3s leave out the opening cysteine and the closing phenylalanine or tryptophan.

V	J	CDR3
TRBV4-3	TRBJ1-2	ASSQDSPGGEGYT
TRBV7-5	TRBJ1-5	ARSLLCSRPYSNQPQH
TRBV19	TRBJ1-5	ASSTNSGPQH
TRBV4-1	TRBJ2-1	ASSTLIGGKQF
TRBV7-2	TRBJ1-2	ASSSTGFSPNYGYT
TRBV19	TRBJ2-3	ASSTSGPGLAGVDTQY
TRBV5-1	TRBJ1-1	ASGETGTEAF
TRBV7-9	TRBJ2-5	ASSGTSGRAVEETQY
TRBV7-9	TRBJ2-1	SSSLNPGSYNEQF
TRBV28	TRBJ1-2	ATFKTGQGAYGYT
TRBV11-2	TRBJ1-1	ASSSLDRVSEAF
TRBV7-2	TRBJ2-3	ASSLGLAGGGDTQY
TRBV19	TRBJ1-2	ASRNRGSGGYT
TRBV28	TRBJ1-1	ATPSPGRRTEAF
TRBV29-1	TRBJ2-1	SVAVSGRATNEQF
TRBV28	TRBJ2-1	ASSFPPTTGEQF
TRBV19	TRBJ2-1	ASSIELAGGFNEQF
TRBV6-6	TRBJ2-1	ASSPGTRLVEQF
TRBV5-1	TRBJ2-2	ASKVDGINTGELF
TRBV5-6	TRBJ1-6	ASSFGGVNSPLH
TRBV10-3	TRBJ2-5	AISSPEASGYQETQY